Shown below are 32 T cell receptor beta chains from a single sample sequenced in a study of blood T cells in healthy people across ages. For the second PCR, which ran for roughly 7 to 11 cycles, a sample-barcoded 5' primer and a J-beta primer mix were used. Using its own MiXCR run on the 5' RACE reads, TCRdb lists one record per CDR3 protein. This table has 700,000 to 850,000 distinct CDR3 sequences, 35% to 40% appearing once. The sequencing sample was made of blood. These receptors were taken from a man aged 18 to 30 in good health.

This sequence joins TRBV20-1 and TRBJ1-1; tentatively, D is TRBD1 (6 bases). CDR3 size: 17 residues. V was cut by 1 base and J by 2 bases, with 20 bases left in between. Germline V CDR1 and CDR2: DFQATT, SNEGSKA (reference sequence). In DNA, the CDR3 is TGCAGTGCTAGAGCGGTTCGATTACAGGGCGGCAACACTGAAGCTTTCTTT. It codes for CSARAVRLQGGNTEAFF.

V and J are TRBV2 and TRBJ2-1; D may match TRBD1 or TRBD2 (5 bases each). Germline CDR1 and CDR2: SNHLY and FYNNEI. Trimming cost V 3 bases and J 13 bases, with 13 bases left between them. The CDR3 extends over 12 amino acids. CDR3 residues: CASSDSLGTQFF. The DNA for the CDR3 is TGTGCCAGCAGTGATTCCCTCGGGACCCAGTTCTTC.

This clonotype was seen a few times. The chain joins TRBV6-6 to TRBJ1-2, with D possibly matching TRBD1 (5 bases). Deletions cut 2 bases from V and 7 bases from J, with 17 bases between. Germline CDR1 and CDR2: MNHNY and SVGAGI (reference sequence). CDR3 length equals 15 residues. The DNA for the CDR3 is TGTGCCAGCAGTTACCCCCCCCTTGCAGGGTCTGGCTACACCTTC. Amino acid sequence: CASSYPPLAGSGYTF.

This chain links TRBV7-3 with TRBJ2-5, with D possibly called TRBD1 or TRBD2 (6 bases each). The V gene lost 5 bases and the J gene lost 11 bases, with 18 bases spanning the gap. Germline CDR1 and CDR2: SGHTA and FQGTGA. The CDR3 is 13 amino acids. Here the CDR3 DNA reads TGTGCCAGCAGCCTTGGGGGGCCGGGTGAGCAGTACTTC. Encoded protein: CASSLGGPGEQYF.

This sequence joins TRBV29-1 and TRBJ1-3; D may be TRBD1 (5 bases). V dropped 0 bases and J dropped 0 bases, with 15 bases sitting between them. In germline, CDR1 is SQVTM, CDR2 ANQGSEA. The CDR3 is 17 amino acids. The CDR3, as DNA: TGCAGCGTTGAAGAGACCCGGGACCGAAACTCTGGAAACACCATATATTTT. This gives the protein CSVEETRDRNSGNTIYF.

A note on this clonotype: This may come from a read error, since a much larger clone is one base off. This CDR3 is CSAASPWSVRETQFF. The DNA for the CDR3 is TGCAGCGCTGCGTCACCATGGTCCGTGAGGGAGACCCAGTTCTTC. The chain recombines TRBV29-1 with TRBJ2-5; D may be TRBD2 (5 bases). The DNA end is more similar to TRBJ2-1, so the J call may be wrong. The length of the CDR3 is 15 residues. Germline V lookup: CDR1 SQVTM, CDR2 ANQGSEA.

The V gene is TRBV10-3, the J gene TRBJ1-5; 10 bases align to TRBD1. V trimming: 3 bases; J trimming: 4 bases; junction bases outside the gene matches: 6. The CDR3 sequence is 16 residues long. Germline V gives CDR1 ENHRY, CDR2 SYGVKD. Here the CDR3 reads CAISEWDRGWNQPQHF. CDR3 sequence (DNA): TGTGCCATCAGTGAATGGGACAGGGGTTGGAATCAGCCCCAGCATTTT.

The J gene is TRBJ2-1, the V gene TRBV7-3, with D perhaps matching TRBD1 or TRBD2 (6 bases each). Germline values: CDR1 SGHTA, CDR2 FQGTGA. CDR3 size: 15 residues. The V and J ends lost 5 bases and 5 bases respectively, with 16 bases between them. CDR3 amino acids: CASSATEGGNNEQFF. CDR3 nucleotide sequence: TGTGCCAGCAGCGCCACAGAGGGGGGTAACAATGAGCAGTTCTTC.

This clonotype was seen a few times. The chain recombines TRBV4-1 with TRBJ1-6; no firm D call. V was pared by 8 bases and J by 0 bases, with 11 bases between. Germline-derived CDR1 and CDR2 are MGHRA and YSYEKL. The CDR3 runs 15 residues. The CDR3 DNA follows: TGCGCCAGCGGCAGTAGCAGCTCCTATAATTCACCCCTCCACTTT. The encoded protein is CASGSSSSYNSPLHF.

The chain carries TRBV15 and TRBJ2-1, with 7 bases lining up with TRBD1. Germline values: CDR1 LNHNV, CDR2 YYDKDF (reference sequence). The CDR3 length is 16 residues. V was pared by 0 bases and J by 7 bases, with 9 bases of the junction left unmatched. The CDR3, as DNA: TGTGCCACCAGCAGAGACCGGGGCAGGGGGAATAATGAGCAGTTCTTC. Translation gives CATSRDRGRGNNEQFF.

This clonotype was counted a few times. The chain recombines TRBV24-1 with TRBJ2-7; possibly TRBD1 for D (6 bases). The CDR3 runs to 16 residues. The V end was cut by 1 base, the J end by 3 bases, with 15 bases between. CDR1 and CDR2 from the germline V gene are KGHDR and SFDVKD. The CDR3 loop reads CATSDFPGHDLYEQYF. Here the CDR3 DNA reads TGTGCCACCAGTGATTTTCCGGGACATGATCTCTACGAGCAGTACTTC.

This chain joins TRBV10-3 and TRBJ1-6, with D unclear. CDR1 ENHRY and CDR2 SYGVKD come from the germline V gene. The CDR3 covers 14 residues. Trimming pared 6 bases from V and 5 bases from J, leaving 11 bases between. CDR3 loop: CAIRELGNNSPLHF. The DNA of the CDR3 is TGTGCCATCAGGGAGCTCGGGAATAATTCACCCCTCCACTTT.

This clonotype was seen repeatedly, ten times or more. The chain carries TRBV4-2 and TRBJ2-5; D uncertain. Germline CDR1 LGHNA, CDR2 YNFKEQ. The V gene lost 4 bases and the J gene lost 1 base, with 10 bases spanning the gap. This CDR3 region has 14 residues. The CDR3 region has the DNA TGTGCCAGCAGCCCCGGGCTGTCCCAAGAGACCCAGTACTTC. Amino acid sequence: CASSPGLSQETQYF.

Ten or more counts support this clonotype. The chain couples TRBV25-1 to TRBJ2-1; no firm D call. Deletions cut 2 bases from V and 9 bases from J, with 11 bases between. Germline CDR1 reads MGHDK; CDR2 reads SYGVNS. CDR3 length equals 13 residues. The CDR3 coding sequence is TGTGCCAGCAGTGAACACCAGGCCGGTGAGCAGTTCTTC. Protein sequence: CASSEHQAGEQFF. Based on the CDR3 plus reference TRBV25-1 and TRBJ2-1, the full variable domain is EADIYQTPRYLVIGTGKKITLECSQTMGHDKMYWYQQDPGMELHLIHYSYGVNSTEKGDLSSESTVSRIRTEHFPLTLESARPSHTSQYLCASSEHQAGEQFFGPGTRLTVL.

This clonotype was observed at least ten times. The chain uses TRBV29-1 and TRBJ2-1, with TRBD2 matching 8 bases. The junction had 3 bases not matched to a gene; V was cut back by 4 bases and J by 4 bases. Germline CDR1 and CDR2: SQVTM and ANQGSEA. This CDR3 is built from 13 residues. For the CDR3, the DNA is TGCAGCGTTGGTCCTAGCGGGTACAATGAGCAGTTCTTC. Translation gives CSVGPSGYNEQFF.

The gene calls are TRBV15 and TRBJ2-1; D is possibly TRBD1 or TRBD2 (5 bases each). This CDR3 spans 14 amino acids. Looked up from germline, CDR1 is LNHNV and CDR2 is YYDKDF (reference sequence). V lost 4 bases, J lost 5 bases, and 12 bases lay in between. Written as DNA, the CDR3 is TGTGCCACCAGCACCCGAGGGGAAAACAATGAGCAGTTCTTC. Translation gives CATSTRGENNEQFF.

The genes are TRBV5-1 and TRBJ2-1; D remains unclear. With 4 bases removed from V and 15 bases from J, the gap between germline ends came to 20 bases. Per the germline V gene, CDR1 is SGHRS and CDR2 is YFSETQ. CDR3 size: 13 residues. CDR3 region: CASSAETPRVGFF. In DNA, the CDR3 is TGCGCCAGCAGCGCGGAGACTCCCCGGGTAGGGTTCTTC.

This chain uses TRBV4-2 with TRBJ2-1; D unresolved. Trimming pared 3 bases from V and 4 bases from J, leaving 10 bases between. The CDR3 has 14 amino acids. Per the germline V gene, CDR1 is LGHNA and CDR2 is YNFKEQ. The CDR3 loop reads CASSHLGAYNEQFF. DNA of the CDR3: TGTGCCAGCAGCCACCTTGGAGCATACAATGAGCAGTTCTTC.

This clonotype was observed a handful of times. The V call is TRBV20-1, the J call TRBJ2-7; 7 nucleotides line up with TRBD1. The germline V gene has CDR1 DFQATT and CDR2 SNEGSKA (reference sequence). V shed 2 bases, J shed 2 bases, and the junction held 9 bases outside the gene matches. The CDR3 totals 15 residues. The chain's CDR3 is CSARSYQGVTYEQYF. CDR3 coding DNA: TGCAGTGCTAGATCATATCAGGGGGTGACCTACGAGCAGTACTTC.

For this clonotype: Since a much larger clone is just one base distant, this may be a read error. The chain combines TRBV2 with TRBJ2-1; no firm D call. Per the germline V gene, CDR1 is SNHLY and CDR2 is FYNNEI. Trimming left V 7 bases short and J 7 bases short, with 14 bases between. This CDR3 region has 13 residues. This CDR3 is CASKTRVPNEQFF. The CDR3 coding sequence is TGTGCCAGCAAGACCCGCGTTCCTAATGAGCAGTTCTTC.

The rearrangement uses TRBV14 and TRBJ1-1, with 7 bases that match TRBD1. From germline, CDR1 is SGHDN and CDR2 FVKESK. V lost 5 bases, J lost 0 bases, and 9 bases stayed unmatched. The CDR3 extends over 16 amino acids. The CDR3 loop is CASSARWGQMNTEAFF. DNA for the CDR3: TGTGCCAGCAGCGCAAGGTGGGGACAGATGAACACTGAAGCTTTCTTT.

This clonotype was observed many times. As DNA, the CDR3 is TGTGCCAGCGGCTTCTTAGCGGGCAATGAGCAGTTCTTC. This gives the protein CASGFLAGNEQFF. V and J are TRBV28 and TRBJ2-1; 7 bases match TRBD2. The V and J ends lost 8 bases and 6 bases, in that order; junction bases with no gene match: 7. Germline CDR1 and CDR2: MDHEN and SYDVKM. The length of the CDR3 is 13 residues.

This clonotype was recorded many times. The chain employs TRBV11-2 and TRBJ2-7; perhaps D is TRBD1 or TRBD2 (6 bases each). V shed 3 bases and J shed 2 bases, with 11 bases lying between them. This CDR3 is built from 14 residues. Germline V CDR1 and CDR2: SGHAT, FQNNGV. The CDR3 nucleotides read TGTGCCAGCAGCTTGACTAGGGGGGCCTACGAGCAGTACTTC. Translated: CASSLTRGAYEQYF.

CDR3 amino acids: CASSFRDREQKLFF. Here the CDR3 DNA reads TGTGCCAGCAGCTTCCGGGACAGGGAGCAAAAACTGTTTTTT. The chain uses TRBV13 and TRBJ1-4; 9 bases match TRBD1. The CDR3 consists of 14 residues. Germline CDR1 reads PRHDT; CDR2 reads FYEKMQ (reference sequence). Trimming at V came to 3 bases and at J to 9 bases, leaving 5 bases not matched to a gene. The whole variable domain, filled in from reference TRBV13 and TRBJ1-4, reads AAGVIQSPRHLIKEKRETATLKCYPIPRHDTVYWYQQGPGQDPQFLISFYEKMQSDKGSIPDRFSAQQFSDYHSELNMSSLELGDSALYFCASSFRDREQKLFFGSGTQLSVL.

The chain links TRBV29-1 to TRBJ2-6; D not certain. Germline values: CDR1 SQVTM, CDR2 ANQGSEA. Trimming shortened V by 6 bases and J by 2 bases, and 8 bases separated the two germline ends. This CDR3 has 13 residues. The CDR3 DNA sequence: TGCAGCGTGAAGTTCGCTGGGGCCAACGTCCTGACTTTC. The encoded protein is CSVKFAGANVLTF.

This clonotype was observed a handful of times. The V gene is TRBV5-6, the J gene TRBJ2-1; weak D call: TRBD1 (5 bases). Trimming left V 2 bases short and J 3 bases short, with 18 bases between. CDR3 length: 17 amino acids. CDR1 is SGHDT, CDR2 YYEEEE, per germline. The CDR3 DNA reads as TGTGCCAGCAGCTTCCCCAGGACAAACGACATCTACAATGAGCAGTTCTTC. Translated, it gives CASSFPRTNDIYNEQFF.

This clonotype showed up many times. The chain is built from TRBV20-1 and TRBJ2-7, with TRBD2 identical over 7 bases. Germline CDR1 DFQATT, CDR2 SNEGSKA (reference sequence). The CDR3 is made up of 15 amino acids. V dropped 5 bases and J dropped 0; count of bases not matched to a gene: 10. In DNA form, the CDR3 reads TGCAGTGCTCTACCCGAGCGGGGCAACTCCTACGAGCAGTACTTC. This codes for CSALPERGNSYEQYF.

This chain joins TRBV10-3 and TRBJ1-1; D is unresolved. The germline V and J ends were trimmed by 7 bases and 8 bases, with 11 bases remaining between them. The CDR3 sequence is 11 residues long. Per the germline V gene, CDR1 is ENHRY and CDR2 is SYGVKD. CDR3 bases: TGTGCCATCACGGACCGACACGAAGCTTTCTTT. This codes for CAITDRHEAFF.

This chain joins TRBV2 and TRBJ2-3, with TRBD1 matching over 12 bases. The CDR3 covers 20 residues. The ends lost 4 bases at V and 1 base at J; junction bases unmatched: 15. Germline V gene lookup returns CDR1 SNHLY and CDR2 FYNNEI. The CDR3 bases are TGTGCCAGCAGTGTTTCGGGGACAGGGGGCAAGTTGGCGGGCACAGATACGCAGTATTTT. It is translated as CASSVSGTGGKLAGTDTQYF.

The chain joins TRBV7-3 to TRBJ2-1, with D perhaps TRBD1 or TRBD2 (5 bases each). The CDR3 totals 15 residues. With 3 bases removed from V and 5 bases from J, the gap between germline ends came to 14 bases. Germline values: CDR1 SGHTA, CDR2 FQGTGA. The CDR3 nucleotides are TGTGCCAGCAGCTTTCCGGGACGGAAAAACAATGAGCAGTTCTTC. Encoded protein: CASSFPGRKNNEQFF.

The V and J genes are TRBV12-3 or TRBV12-4 and TRBJ2-3; D remains ambiguous. This CDR3 comprises 16 residues. Deletions cut 5 bases from V and 15 bases from J, with 30 bases between. The CDR3 protein is CASSPTLYAITDTEYF. The CDR3 DNA reads as TGTGCCAGCAGTCCAACCCTATACGCGATCACAGATACGGAATATTTT.

The chain combines TRBV7-9 with TRBJ2-2; D gene uncertain. The germline CDR1 and CDR2 sequences are SEHNR and FQNEAQ (reference sequence). The CDR3 length is 17 residues. V lost 2 bases, J lost 0 bases, and 13 bases lay in between. The CDR3 DNA reads as TGTGCCAGCAGCTTATCAATGGCCGTCACGAACACCGGGGAGCTGTTTTTT. This codes for CASSLSMAVTNTGELFF.